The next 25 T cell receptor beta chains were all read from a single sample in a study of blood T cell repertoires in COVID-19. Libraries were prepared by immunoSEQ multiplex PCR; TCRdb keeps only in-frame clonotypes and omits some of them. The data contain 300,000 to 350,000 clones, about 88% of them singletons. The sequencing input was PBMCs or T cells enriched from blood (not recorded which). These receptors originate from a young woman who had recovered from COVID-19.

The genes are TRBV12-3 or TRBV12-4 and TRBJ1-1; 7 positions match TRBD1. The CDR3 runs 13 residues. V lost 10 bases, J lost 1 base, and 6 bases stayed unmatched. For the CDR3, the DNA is TGTGCCACCCGGGGACAGCCGAACACTGAAGCTTTCTTT. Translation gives CATRGQPNTEAFF.

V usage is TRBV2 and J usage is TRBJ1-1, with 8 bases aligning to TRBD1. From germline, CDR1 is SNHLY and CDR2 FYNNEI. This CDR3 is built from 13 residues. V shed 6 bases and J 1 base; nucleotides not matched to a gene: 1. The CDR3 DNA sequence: TGTGCCAGCAGCGGACAGGGGAACACTGAAGCTTTCTTT. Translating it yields CASSGQGNTEAFF.

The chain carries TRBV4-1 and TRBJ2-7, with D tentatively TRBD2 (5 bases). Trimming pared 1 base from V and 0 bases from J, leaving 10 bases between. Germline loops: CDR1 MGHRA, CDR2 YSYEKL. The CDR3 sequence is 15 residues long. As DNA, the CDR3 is TGCGCCAGCAGCCAAGTCAGCGGAAGCTCCTACGAGCAGTACTTC. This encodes CASSQVSGSSYEQYF.

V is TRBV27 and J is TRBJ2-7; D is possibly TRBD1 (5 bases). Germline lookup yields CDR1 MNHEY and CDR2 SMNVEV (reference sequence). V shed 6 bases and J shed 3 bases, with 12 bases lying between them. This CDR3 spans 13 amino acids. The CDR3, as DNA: TGTGCCAGCAGCAGGGATGTGAACTACGAGCAGTACTTC. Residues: CASSRDVNYEQYF.

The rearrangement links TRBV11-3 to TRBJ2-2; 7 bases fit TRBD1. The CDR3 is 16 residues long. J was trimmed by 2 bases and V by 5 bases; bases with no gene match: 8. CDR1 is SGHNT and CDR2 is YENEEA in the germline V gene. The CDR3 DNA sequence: TGTGCCAGCAGCCGAAGTAGGGGGCCAAACACCGGGGAGCTGTTTTTT. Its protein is CASSRSRGPNTGELFF.

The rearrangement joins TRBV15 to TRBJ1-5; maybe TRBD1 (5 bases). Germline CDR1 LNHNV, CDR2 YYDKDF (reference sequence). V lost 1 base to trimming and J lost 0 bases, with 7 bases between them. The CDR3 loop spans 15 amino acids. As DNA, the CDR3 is TGTGCCACCAGCAGAGGGGGGGATAGCAATCAGCCCCAGCATTTT. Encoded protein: CATSRGGDSNQPQHF.

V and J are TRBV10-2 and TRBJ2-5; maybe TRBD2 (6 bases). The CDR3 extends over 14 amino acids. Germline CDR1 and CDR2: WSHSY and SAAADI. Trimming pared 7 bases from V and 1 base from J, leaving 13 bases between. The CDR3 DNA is TGCGCCAGCACGCCGCGGGGTATCCAAGAGACCCAGTACTTC. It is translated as CASTPRGIQETQYF.

DNA for the CDR3: TGTGCCAGTAGTCTGGACAGGGGGTTTGATTCACCCCTCCACTTT. Translation: CASSLDRGFDSPLHF. This chain links TRBV19 with TRBJ1-6; 10 bases match TRBD1. V was clipped by 5 bases and J by 8 bases; unmatched bases: 6. The germline V gene encodes CDR1 LNHDA and CDR2 SQIVND (reference sequence). The CDR3 length is 15 residues.

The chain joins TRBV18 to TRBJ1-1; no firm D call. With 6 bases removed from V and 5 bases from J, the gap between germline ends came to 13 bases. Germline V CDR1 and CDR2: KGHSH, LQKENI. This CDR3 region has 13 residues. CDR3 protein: CASSRQAGTEAFF. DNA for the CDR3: TGTGCCAGCTCTCGTCAGGCGGGTACTGAAGCTTTCTTT.

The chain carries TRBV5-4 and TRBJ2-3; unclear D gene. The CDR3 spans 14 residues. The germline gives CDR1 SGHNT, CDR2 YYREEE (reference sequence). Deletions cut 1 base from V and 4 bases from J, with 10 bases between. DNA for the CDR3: TGTGCCAGCAGCTTGATCAGTTCAGCAGATACGCAGTATTTT. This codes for CASSLISSADTQYF.

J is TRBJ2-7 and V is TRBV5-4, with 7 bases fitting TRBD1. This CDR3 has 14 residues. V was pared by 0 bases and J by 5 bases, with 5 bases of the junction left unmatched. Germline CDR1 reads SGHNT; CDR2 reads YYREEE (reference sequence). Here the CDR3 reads CASSLGQGRNEQYF. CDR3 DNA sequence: TGTGCCAGCAGCTTGGGACAGGGTCGCAACGAGCAGTACTTC.

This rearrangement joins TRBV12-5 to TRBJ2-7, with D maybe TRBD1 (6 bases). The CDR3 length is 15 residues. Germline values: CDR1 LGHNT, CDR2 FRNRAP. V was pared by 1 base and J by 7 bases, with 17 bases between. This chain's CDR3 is CASGLGKNRVGEQYF. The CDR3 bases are TGTGCTAGTGGTTTGGGTAAGAACAGGGTTGGGGAGCAGTACTTC.

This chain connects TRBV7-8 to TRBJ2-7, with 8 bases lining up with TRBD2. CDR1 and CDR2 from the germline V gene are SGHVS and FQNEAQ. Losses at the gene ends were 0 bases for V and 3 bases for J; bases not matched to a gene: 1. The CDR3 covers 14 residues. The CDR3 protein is CASSLASGGYEQYF. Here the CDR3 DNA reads TGTGCCAGCAGCTTAGCCAGCGGGGGCTACGAGCAGTACTTC.

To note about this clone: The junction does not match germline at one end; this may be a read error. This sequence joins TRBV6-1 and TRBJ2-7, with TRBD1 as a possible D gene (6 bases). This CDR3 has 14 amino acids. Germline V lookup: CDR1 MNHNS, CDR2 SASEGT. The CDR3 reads CASSETTGGYGQYF. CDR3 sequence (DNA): TGTGCCAGCAGTGAAACGACAGGCGGGTACGGGCAGTACTTC.

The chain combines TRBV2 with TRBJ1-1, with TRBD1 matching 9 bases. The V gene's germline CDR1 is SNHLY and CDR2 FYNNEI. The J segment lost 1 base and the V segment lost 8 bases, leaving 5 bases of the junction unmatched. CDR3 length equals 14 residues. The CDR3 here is CASGQGSWNTEAFF. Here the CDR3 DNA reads TGTGCCAGCGGACAGGGGAGTTGGAACACTGAAGCTTTCTTT.

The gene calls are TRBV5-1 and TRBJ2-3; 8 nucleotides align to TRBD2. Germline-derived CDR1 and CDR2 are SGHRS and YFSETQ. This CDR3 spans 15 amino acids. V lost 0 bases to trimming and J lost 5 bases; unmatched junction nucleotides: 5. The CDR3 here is CASSLGRGVGDTQYF. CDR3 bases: TGCGCCAGCAGCTTGGGGCGGGGGGTAGGAGATACGCAGTATTTT.

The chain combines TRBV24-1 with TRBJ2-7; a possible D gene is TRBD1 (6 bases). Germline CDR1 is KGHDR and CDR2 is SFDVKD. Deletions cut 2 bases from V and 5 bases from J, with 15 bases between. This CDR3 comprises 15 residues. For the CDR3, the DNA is TGTGCCACCAGTGATTCAGGGGTGTCGACTGACGAGCAGTACTTC. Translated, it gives CATSDSGVSTDEQYF.

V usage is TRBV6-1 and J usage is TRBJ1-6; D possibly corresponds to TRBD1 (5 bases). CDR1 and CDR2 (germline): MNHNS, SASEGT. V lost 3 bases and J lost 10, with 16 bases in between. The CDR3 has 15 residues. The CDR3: CASSEDLNGGSPLHF. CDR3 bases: TGTGCCAGCAGTGAGGACCTTAACGGGGGATCACCCCTCCACTTT.

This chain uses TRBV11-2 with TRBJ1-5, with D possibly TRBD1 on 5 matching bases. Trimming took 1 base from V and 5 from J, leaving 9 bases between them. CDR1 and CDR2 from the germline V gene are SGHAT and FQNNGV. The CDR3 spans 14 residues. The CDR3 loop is CASSLGAGDQPQHF. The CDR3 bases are TGTGCCAGCAGCTTAGGGGCGGGGGATCAGCCCCAGCATTTT.

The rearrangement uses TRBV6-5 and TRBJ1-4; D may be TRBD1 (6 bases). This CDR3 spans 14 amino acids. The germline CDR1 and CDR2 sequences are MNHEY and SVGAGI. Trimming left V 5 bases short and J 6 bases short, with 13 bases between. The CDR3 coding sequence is TGTGCCAGCAGTACAGGGAAACTGTATGAAAAACTGTTTTTT. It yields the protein CASSTGKLYEKLFF.

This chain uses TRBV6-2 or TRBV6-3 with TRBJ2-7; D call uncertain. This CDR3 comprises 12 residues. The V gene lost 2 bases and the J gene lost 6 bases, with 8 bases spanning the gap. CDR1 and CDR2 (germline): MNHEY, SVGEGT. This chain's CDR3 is CASSYETPEQYF. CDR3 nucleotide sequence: TGTGCCAGCAGTTACGAAACTCCCGAGCAGTACTTC.

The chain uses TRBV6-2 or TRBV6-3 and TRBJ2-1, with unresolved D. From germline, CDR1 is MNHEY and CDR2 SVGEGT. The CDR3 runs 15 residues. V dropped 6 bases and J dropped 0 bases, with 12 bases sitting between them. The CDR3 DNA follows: TGTGCCAGCAGCAGATCGAGGAGCTCCTACAATGAGCAGTTCTTC. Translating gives CASSRSRSSYNEQFF.

The CDR3 loop is CASSDLMSDPGNTIYF. CDR3 bases: TGTGCCAGCAGTGACTTGATGTCAGATCCTGGAAACACCATATATTTT. The V gene is TRBV2, the J gene TRBJ1-3; D call uncertain. Germline assignment: CDR1 SNHLY and CDR2 FYNNEI. V lost 3 bases, J lost 2 bases, and 14 bases lay in between. The CDR3 runs 16 residues.

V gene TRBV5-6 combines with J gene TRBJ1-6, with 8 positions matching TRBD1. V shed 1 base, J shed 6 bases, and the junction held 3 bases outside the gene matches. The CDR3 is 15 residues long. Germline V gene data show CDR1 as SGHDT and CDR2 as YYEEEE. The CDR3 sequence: CASSLQGARNSPLHF. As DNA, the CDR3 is TGTGCCAGCAGCTTGCAGGGGGCGCGTAATTCACCCCTCCACTTT.

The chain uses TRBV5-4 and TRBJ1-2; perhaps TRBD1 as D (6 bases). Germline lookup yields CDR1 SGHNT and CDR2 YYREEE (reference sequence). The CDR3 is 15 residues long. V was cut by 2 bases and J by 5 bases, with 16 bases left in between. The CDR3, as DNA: TGTGCCAGCAGCTTAGAGGGTGGGGGCCCTTATGGCTACACCTTC. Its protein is CASSLEGGGPYGYTF.